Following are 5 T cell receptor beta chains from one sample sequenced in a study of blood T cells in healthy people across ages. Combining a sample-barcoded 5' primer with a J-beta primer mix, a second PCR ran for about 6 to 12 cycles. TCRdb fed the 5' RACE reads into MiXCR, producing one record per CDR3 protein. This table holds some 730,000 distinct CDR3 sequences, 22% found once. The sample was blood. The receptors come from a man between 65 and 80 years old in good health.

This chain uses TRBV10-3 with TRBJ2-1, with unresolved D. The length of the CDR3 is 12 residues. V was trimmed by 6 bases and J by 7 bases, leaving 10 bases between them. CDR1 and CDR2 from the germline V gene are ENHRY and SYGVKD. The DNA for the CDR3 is TGTGCCATCAGCTCACAAGGAAATGAGCAGTTCTTC. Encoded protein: CAISSQGNEQFF.

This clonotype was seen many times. The CDR3 DNA sequence: TGCGCCAGCAGCCTGAACAGGGTTTTGGACGAAAAACTGTTTTTT. Its protein is CASSLNRVLDEKLFF. The chain uses TRBV5-1 and TRBJ1-4; a weak D match, TRBD1 (6 bases). Trimming shortened V by 4 bases and J by 8 bases, and 18 bases separated the two germline ends. The CDR3 loop spans 15 amino acids. Germline V gene data show CDR1 as SGHRS and CDR2 as YFSETQ.

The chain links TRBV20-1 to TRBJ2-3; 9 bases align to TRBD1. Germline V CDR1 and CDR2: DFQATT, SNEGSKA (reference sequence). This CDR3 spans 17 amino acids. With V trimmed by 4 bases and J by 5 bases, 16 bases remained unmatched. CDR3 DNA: TGCAGTGCTACCTCCCGAACCGGGACAGGGAGGTTAGATACGCAGTATTTT. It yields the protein CSATSRTGTGRLDTQYF.

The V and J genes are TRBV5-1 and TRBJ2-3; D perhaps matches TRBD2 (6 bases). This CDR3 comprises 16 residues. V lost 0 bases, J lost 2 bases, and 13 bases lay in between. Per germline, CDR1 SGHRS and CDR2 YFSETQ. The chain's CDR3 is CASSLVTGENTDTQYF. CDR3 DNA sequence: TGCGCCAGCAGCTTGGTGACGGGGGAAAACACAGATACGCAGTATTTT.

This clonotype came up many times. The DNA of the CDR3 is TGTGCCATCACGAACCGGGACATAAAAGACTACACCTTC. Its translation: CAITNRDIKDYTF. The chain recombines TRBV10-3 with TRBJ1-2; D is perhaps TRBD1 (6 bases). This CDR3 comprises 13 residues. The V and J ends lost 7 bases and 10 bases respectively, with 19 bases between them. Germline-derived CDR1 and CDR2 are ENHRY and SYGVKD.